These 8 T cell receptor beta chains were all obtained from the same sample, sequenced in a study of chronic HIV infection and antiretroviral therapy. Each CDR3 protein gets one entry after TCRdb re-called the 5' RACE reads with MiXCR. The sample has 40,000 or so distinct CDR3 sequences, roughly 8.2% seen once; the top ten hold over 2.5%. The sample taken for sequencing was peripheral blood. These receptors all stem from an adult who had HIV and had not received antiretroviral therapy, or was an uninfected healthy control (not recorded which).

The chain employs TRBV28 and TRBJ2-4; D is unresolved. This CDR3 has 14 amino acids. V was shortened by 3 bases and J by 6 bases, with 12 bases between the two germline ends. CDR1 and CDR2 from the germline V gene are MDHEN and SYDVKM. The CDR3 nucleotides read TGTGCCAGCAGTTTTACCCAGATTCCAAACATTCAGTACTTC. It translates to CASSFTQIPNIQYF.

This clonotype was recorded at least ten times. The chain couples TRBV5-1 to TRBJ2-7; 8 nucleotides line up with TRBD1. In germline, CDR1 is SGHRS, CDR2 YFSETQ. J was trimmed by 5 bases and V by 2 bases; bases with no gene match: 6. This CDR3 has 14 amino acids. This chain's CDR3 is CASSLQGVTDEQYF. CDR3 sequence (DNA): TGCGCCAGCAGCTTACAGGGGGTTACGGACGAGCAGTACTTC.

This clonotype was observed many times. This chain connects TRBV27 to TRBJ2-7, with D perhaps given as TRBD1 or TRBD2 (5 bases each). Trimming took 8 bases from V and 2 from J, leaving 16 bases between them. The CDR3 is 14 residues long. Germline assignment: CDR1 MNHEY and CDR2 SMNVEV (reference sequence). CDR3 loop: CASRERTFPYEQYF. DNA of the CDR3: TGTGCCAGCCGAGAGCGGACATTTCCCTACGAGCAGTACTTC.

The sample holds a few counts of this clonotype. V and J are TRBV28 and TRBJ2-1; TRBD1 or TRBD2 may be the D gene (5 bases each). This CDR3 spans 16 amino acids. From germline, CDR1 is MDHEN and CDR2 SYDVKM. Trimming removed 4 bases at V and 6 bases at J, with 19 bases between. The CDR3 reads CASSSIHRDLFNEQFF. The CDR3 DNA reads TGTGCCAGCAGTTCGATCCACCGGGACCTGTTCAATGAGCAGTTCTTC.

This clonotype was observed many times. This chain connects TRBV18 to TRBJ1-2; a possible D gene is TRBD1 (6 bases). Trimming removed 1 base at V and 8 bases at J, with 17 bases between. CDR3 size: 15 residues. Germline CDR1 reads KGHSH; CDR2 reads LQKENI. DNA of the CDR3: TGTGCCAGCTCACCACGGGAACAGGGCCGTGTAGGCTACACCTTC. Its translation: CASSPREQGRVGYTF.

The table lists this clonotype with a few counts. This chain uses TRBV28 with TRBJ2-1; D may be TRBD2 (5 bases). The CDR3 sequence is 17 residues long. The germline V gene encodes CDR1 MDHEN and CDR2 SYDVKM. With 5 bases removed from V and 0 bases from J, the gap between germline ends came to 17 bases. CDR3 region: CASSPVGTSFSYNEQFF. The DNA for the CDR3 is TGTGCCAGCAGTCCCGTGGGCACTAGTTTCTCCTACAATGAGCAGTTCTTC.

In this sample, this clonotype turned up a few times. The chain uses TRBV7-9 and TRBJ1-2, with a weak D call TRBD1 (5 bases). CDR3 length equals 14 residues. The germline CDR1 and CDR2 sequences are SEHNR and FQNEAQ (reference sequence). V was shortened by 10 bases and J by 2 bases, with 17 bases between the two germline ends. CDR3 bases: TGTGCCATCCTAGCTGTCGACAGAAACTATGGCTACACCTTC. Translated, it gives CAILAVDRNYGYTF.

This rearrangement joins TRBV28 to TRBJ2-3; 9 bases are a match to TRBD2. Trimming cost V 6 bases and J 0 bases; bases outside gene matches: 4. CDR3 length equals 15 residues. Germline CDR1 MDHEN, CDR2 SYDVKM. The CDR3 here is CASSRLAESTDTQYF. CDR3 sequence (DNA): TGTGCCAGCAGCCGACTAGCGGAGAGCACAGATACGCAGTATTTT. The full variable domain, its missing parts supplied by reference TRBV28 and TRBJ2-3, is DVKVTQSSRYLVKRTGEKVFLECVQDMDHENMFWYRQDPGLGLRLIYFSYDVKMKEKGDIPEGYSVSREKKERFSLILESASTNQTSMYLCASSRLAESTDTQYFGPGTRLTVL.